The clone carrying this T cell receptor beta chain was seen a handful of times. All patients were untreated before thyroid surgery. With 8 bases removed from V and 2 bases from J, the gap between germline ends came to 20 bases. Germline V gives CDR1 MRHNA, CDR2 SNTAGT. This CDR3 spans 16 amino acids. These data are taken from a study of metastatic and nonmetastatic thyroid tumors. With MiXCR, TCRdb reprocessed the PCR reads. Counted here are about 35,000 clones, around 28% occurring once; the ten biggest clones make up 7.8%. The V call is TRBV6-4, the J call TRBJ2-3; no clear D gene. This TCR was recovered from a female donor with papillary thyroid cancer or a benign thyroid nodule (not recorded which). Some clones in this sample may be carry-over from other donors' samples. The sample consisted of blood. In nucleotides, the CDR3 is TGTGCCAGCCTCCCGTCAGAGCTGTTTGCCACAGATACGCAGTATTTT. Protein product: CASLPSELFATDTQYF.